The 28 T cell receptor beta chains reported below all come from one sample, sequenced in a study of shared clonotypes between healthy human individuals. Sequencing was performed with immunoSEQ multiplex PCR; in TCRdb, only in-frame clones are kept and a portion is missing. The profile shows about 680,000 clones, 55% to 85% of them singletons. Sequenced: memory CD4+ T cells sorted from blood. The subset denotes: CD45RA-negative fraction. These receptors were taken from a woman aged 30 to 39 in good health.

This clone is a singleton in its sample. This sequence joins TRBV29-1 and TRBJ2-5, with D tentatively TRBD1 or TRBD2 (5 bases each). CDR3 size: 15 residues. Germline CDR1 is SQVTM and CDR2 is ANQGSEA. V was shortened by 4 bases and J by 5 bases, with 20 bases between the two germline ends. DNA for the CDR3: TGCAGCGTTGTCGGGGCAGGGTTGGGGAAGGAGACCCAGTACTTC. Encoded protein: CSVVGAGLGKETQYF.

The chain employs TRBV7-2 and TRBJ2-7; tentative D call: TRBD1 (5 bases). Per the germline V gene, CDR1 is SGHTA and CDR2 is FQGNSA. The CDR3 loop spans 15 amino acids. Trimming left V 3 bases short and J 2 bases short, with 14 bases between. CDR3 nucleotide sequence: TGTGCCAGCAGCTTTCAGCTGGACACAGCCTACGAGCAGTACTTC. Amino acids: CASSFQLDTAYEQYF.

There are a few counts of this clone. The CDR3 DNA follows: TGTGCCAGCAGTTACCGGACTAGCGGCTACTACGAGCAGTACTTC. Its protein product is CASSYRTSGYYEQYF. The chain combines TRBV6-5 with TRBJ2-7; 10 bases fit TRBD2. In germline, CDR1 is MNHEY, CDR2 SVGAGI. The CDR3 runs 15 residues. Unmatched junction bases numbered 4, after V lost 2 bases and J lost 3 bases.

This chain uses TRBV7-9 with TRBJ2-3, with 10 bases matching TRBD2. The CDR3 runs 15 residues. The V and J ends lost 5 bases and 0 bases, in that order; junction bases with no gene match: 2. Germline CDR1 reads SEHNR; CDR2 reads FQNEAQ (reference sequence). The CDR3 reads CASSVTSGSTDTQYF. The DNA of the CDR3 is TGTGCCAGCAGCGTGACTAGCGGGAGCACAGATACGCAGTATTTT.

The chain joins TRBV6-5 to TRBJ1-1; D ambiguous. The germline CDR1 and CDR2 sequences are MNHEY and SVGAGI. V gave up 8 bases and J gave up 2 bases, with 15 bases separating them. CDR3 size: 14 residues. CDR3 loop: CASPSRVRNTEAFF. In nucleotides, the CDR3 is TGTGCCAGCCCTTCTAGGGTGAGAAACACTGAAGCTTTCTTT.

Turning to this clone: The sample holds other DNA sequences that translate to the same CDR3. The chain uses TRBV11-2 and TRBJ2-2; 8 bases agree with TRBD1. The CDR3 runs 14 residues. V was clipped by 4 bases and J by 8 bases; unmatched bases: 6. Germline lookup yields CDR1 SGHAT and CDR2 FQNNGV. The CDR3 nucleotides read TGTGCCAGCAGCTCTCAGGGGGCTGGAGGGGAGCTGTTTTTT. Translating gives CASSSQGAGGELFF.

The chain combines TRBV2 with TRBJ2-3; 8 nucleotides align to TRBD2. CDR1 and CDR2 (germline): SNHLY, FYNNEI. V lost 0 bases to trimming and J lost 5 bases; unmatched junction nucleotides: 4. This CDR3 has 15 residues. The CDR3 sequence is CASSEAGLAGDTQYF. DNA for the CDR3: TGTGCCAGCAGTGAAGCTGGGCTAGCGGGAGATACGCAGTATTTT.

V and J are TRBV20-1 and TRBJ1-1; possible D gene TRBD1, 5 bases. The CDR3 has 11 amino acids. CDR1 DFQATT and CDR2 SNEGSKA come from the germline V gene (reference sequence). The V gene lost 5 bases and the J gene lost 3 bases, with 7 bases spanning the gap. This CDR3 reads CSAYRYTEAFF. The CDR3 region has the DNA TGCAGTGCTTACAGGTACACTGAAGCTTTCTTT.

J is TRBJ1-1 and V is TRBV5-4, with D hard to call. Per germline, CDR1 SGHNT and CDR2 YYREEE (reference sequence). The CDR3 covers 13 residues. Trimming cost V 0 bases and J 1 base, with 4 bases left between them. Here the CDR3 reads CASSLAGNTEAFF. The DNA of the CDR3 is TGTGCCAGCAGCTTGGCAGGGAACACTGAAGCTTTCTTT. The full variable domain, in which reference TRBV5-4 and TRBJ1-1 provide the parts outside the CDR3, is ETGVTQSPTHLIKTRGQQVTLRCSSQSGHNTVSWYQQALGQGPQFIFQYYREEENGRGNFPPRFSGLQFPNYSSELNVNALELDDSALYLCASSLAGNTEAFFGQGTRLTVV.

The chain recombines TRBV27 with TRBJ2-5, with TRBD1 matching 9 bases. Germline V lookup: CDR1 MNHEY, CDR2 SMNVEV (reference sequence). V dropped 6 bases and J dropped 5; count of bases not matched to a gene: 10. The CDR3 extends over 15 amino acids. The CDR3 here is CASSVGQGFFETQYF. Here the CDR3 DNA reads TGTGCCAGCAGCGTTGGACAGGGGTTTTTTGAGACCCAGTACTTC.

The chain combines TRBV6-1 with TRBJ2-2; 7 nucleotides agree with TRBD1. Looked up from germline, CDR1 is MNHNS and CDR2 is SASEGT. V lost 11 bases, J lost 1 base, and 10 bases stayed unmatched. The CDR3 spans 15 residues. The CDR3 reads CASKARDRNTGELFF. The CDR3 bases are TGTGCCTCCAAAGCCCGGGACAGGAACACCGGGGAGCTGTTTTTT.

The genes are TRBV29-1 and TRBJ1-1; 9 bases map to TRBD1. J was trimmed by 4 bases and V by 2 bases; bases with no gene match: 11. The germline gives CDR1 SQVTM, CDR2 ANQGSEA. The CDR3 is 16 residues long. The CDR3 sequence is CSVERDRGVPGTEAFF. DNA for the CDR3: TGCAGCGTTGAACGAGACAGGGGGGTTCCTGGCACTGAAGCTTTCTTT.

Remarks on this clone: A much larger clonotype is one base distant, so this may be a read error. For the CDR3, the DNA is TGTGCCAGCACCACCTACCAAGAGACCCAGTACTTC. Its protein product is CASTTYQETQYF. This chain uses TRBV18 with TRBJ2-5; D gene uncertain. This CDR3 region has 12 residues. V was shortened by 8 bases and J by 0 bases, with 7 bases between the two germline ends. Germline V gene sequence: CDR1 KGHSH, CDR2 LQKENI.

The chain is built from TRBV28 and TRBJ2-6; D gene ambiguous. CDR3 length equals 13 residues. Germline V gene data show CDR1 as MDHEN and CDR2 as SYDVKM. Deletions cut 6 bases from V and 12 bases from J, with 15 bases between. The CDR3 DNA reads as TGTGCCAGCAGGGAACAAGGCCCGGCCGTCCTGACTTTC. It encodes CASREQGPAVLTF. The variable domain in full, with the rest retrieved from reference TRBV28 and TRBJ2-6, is DVKVTQSSRYLVKRTGEKVFLECVQDMDHENMFWYRQDPGLGLRLIYFSYDVKMKEKGDIPEGYSVSREKKERFSLILESASTNQTSMYLCASREQGPAVLTFGAGSRLTVL.

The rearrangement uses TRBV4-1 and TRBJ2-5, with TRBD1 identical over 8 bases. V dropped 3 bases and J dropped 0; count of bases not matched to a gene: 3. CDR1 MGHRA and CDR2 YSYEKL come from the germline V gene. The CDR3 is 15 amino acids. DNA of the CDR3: TGCGCCAGCAGCCAGCCGGACAGGGACCAAGAGACCCAGTACTTC. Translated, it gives CASSQPDRDQETQYF.

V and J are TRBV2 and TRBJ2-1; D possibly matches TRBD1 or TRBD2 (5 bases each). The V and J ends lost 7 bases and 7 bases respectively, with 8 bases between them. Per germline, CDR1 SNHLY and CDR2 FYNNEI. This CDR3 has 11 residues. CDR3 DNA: TGTGCCAGCAAGGGACGGAATGAGCAGTTCTTC. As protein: CASKGRNEQFF. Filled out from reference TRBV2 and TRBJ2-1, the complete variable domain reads EPEVTQTPSHQVTQMGQEVILRCVPISNHLYFYWYRQILGQKVEFLVSFYNNEISEKSEIFDDQFSVERPDGSNFTLKIRSTKLEDSAMYFCASKGRNEQFFGPGTRLTVL.

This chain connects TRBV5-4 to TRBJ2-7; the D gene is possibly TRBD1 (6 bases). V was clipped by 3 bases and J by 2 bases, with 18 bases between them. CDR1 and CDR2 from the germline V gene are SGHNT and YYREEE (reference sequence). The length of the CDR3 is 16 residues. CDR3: CASSWGGGELTYEQYF. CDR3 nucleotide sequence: TGTGCCAGCAGCTGGGGTGGGGGCGAGCTTACCTACGAGCAGTACTTC.

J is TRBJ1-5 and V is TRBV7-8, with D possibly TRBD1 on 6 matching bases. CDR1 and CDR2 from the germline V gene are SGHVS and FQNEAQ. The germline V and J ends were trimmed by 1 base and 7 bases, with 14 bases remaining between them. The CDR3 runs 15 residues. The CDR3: CASSLDGGSRQPQHF. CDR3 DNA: TGTGCCAGCAGCTTAGACGGGGGCAGCCGACAGCCCCAGCATTTT.

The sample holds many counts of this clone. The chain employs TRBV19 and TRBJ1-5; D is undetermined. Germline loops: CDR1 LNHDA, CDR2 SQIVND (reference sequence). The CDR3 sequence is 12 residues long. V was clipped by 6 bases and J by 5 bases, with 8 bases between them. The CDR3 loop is CASSGMDQPQHF. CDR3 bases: TGTGCCAGTAGCGGGATGGATCAGCCCCAGCATTTT.

The CDR3 DNA sequence: TGTGCCAGCAGTGAACGACGGGACAGGCACAATCAGCCCCAGCATTTT. It is translated as CASSERRDRHNQPQHF. The chain carries TRBV6-1 and TRBJ1-5, with TRBD1 matching 8 bases. The germline V gene has CDR1 MNHNS and CDR2 SASEGT. Trimming cost V 2 bases and J 3 bases; bases outside gene matches: 6. This CDR3 is 16 amino acids long.

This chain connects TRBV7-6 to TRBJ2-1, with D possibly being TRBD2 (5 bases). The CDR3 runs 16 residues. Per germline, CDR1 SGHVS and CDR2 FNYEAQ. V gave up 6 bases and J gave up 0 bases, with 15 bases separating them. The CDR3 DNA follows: TGTGCCAGCAGTCCGATCACGGGGAGCTCCTACAATGAGCAGTTCTTC. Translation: CASSPITGSSYNEQFF.

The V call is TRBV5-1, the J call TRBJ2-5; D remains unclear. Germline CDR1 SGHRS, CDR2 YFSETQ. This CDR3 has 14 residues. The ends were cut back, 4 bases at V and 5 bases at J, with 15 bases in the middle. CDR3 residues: CASSLTQPPETQYF. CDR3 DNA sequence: TGCGCCAGCAGCCTCACACAGCCCCCGGAGACCCAGTACTTC.

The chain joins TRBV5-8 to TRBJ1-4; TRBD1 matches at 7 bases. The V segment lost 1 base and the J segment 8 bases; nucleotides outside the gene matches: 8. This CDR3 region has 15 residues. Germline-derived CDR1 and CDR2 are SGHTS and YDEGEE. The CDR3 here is CASSLLGGGGEKLFF. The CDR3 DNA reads TGTGCCAGCAGCTTGCTAGGGGGCGGTGGCGAAAAACTGTTTTTT.

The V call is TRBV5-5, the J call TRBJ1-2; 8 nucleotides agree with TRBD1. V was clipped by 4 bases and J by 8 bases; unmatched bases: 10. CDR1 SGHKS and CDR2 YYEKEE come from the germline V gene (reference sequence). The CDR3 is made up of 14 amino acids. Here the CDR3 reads CASSAPDRAEGYTF. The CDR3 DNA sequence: TGTGCCAGCAGCGCACCGGACAGGGCGGAGGGCTACACCTTC.

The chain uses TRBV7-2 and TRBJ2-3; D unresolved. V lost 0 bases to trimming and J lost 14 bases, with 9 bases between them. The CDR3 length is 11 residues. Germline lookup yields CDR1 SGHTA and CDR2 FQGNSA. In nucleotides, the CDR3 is TGTGCCAGCAGCTTAGCGCTCAGGTGGTATTTT. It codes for CASSLALRWYF.

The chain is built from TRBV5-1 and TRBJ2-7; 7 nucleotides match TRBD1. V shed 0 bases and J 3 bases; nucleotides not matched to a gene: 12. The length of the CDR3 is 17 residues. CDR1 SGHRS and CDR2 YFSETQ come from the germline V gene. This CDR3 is CASSLATRKGAYYEQYF. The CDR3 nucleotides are TGCGCCAGCAGCTTGGCCACGAGGAAGGGGGCTTACTACGAGCAGTACTTC.

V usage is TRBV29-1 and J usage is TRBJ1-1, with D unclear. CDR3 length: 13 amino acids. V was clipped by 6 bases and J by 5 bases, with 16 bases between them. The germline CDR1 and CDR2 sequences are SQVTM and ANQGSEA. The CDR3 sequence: CSVGWVLGTEAFF. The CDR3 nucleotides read TGCAGCGTAGGATGGGTGCTGGGGACTGAAGCTTTCTTT.

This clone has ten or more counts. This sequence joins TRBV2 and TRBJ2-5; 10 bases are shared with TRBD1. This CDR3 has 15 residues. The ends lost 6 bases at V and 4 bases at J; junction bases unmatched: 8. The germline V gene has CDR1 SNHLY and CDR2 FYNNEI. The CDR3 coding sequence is TGTGCCAGCAGGGTTCGACAGGGGGCGAGAGAGACCCAGTACTTC. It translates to CASRVRQGARETQYF. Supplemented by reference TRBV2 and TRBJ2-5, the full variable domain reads EPEVTQTPSHQVTQMGQEVILRCVPISNHLYFYWYRQILGQKVEFLVSFYNNEISEKSEIFDDQFSVERPDGSNFTLKIRSTKLEDSAMYFCASRVRQGARETQYFGPGTRLLVL.